These 5 T cell receptor beta chains were sequenced from one sample in a study of T cell repertoires in cytomegalovirus infection. These receptors are not linked to any known antigen. TCRdb passed the reads through MiXCR, listing each CDR3 protein once. The table lists about 130,000 distinct CDR3 sequences, over 30% of them singletons. The material was CD8+ T cells from cultured PBMCs, obtained from culture after CMV antigen stimulation. Source of these receptors: a human donor in good health (CMV status not recorded). Some clones in this sample may be carry-over from other donors' samples.

This clonotype was seen more than once but under ten times. The chain links TRBV7-6 to TRBJ1-1, with D possibly TRBD1 on 5 matching bases. Germline CDR1 reads SGHVS; CDR2 reads FNYEAQ. V gave up 0 bases and J gave up 8 bases, with 13 bases separating them. There are 14 residues in the CDR3. This CDR3 reads CASSLAPQGREAFF. The CDR3, as DNA: TGTGCCAGCAGCTTAGCGCCTCAGGGCCGCGAAGCTTTCTTT.

The chain has TRBV6-6 and TRBJ1-4, with 9 bases lining up with TRBD1. Germline V gene sequence: CDR1 MNHNY, CDR2 SVGAGI (reference sequence). The V segment lost 6 bases and the J segment 7 bases; nucleotides outside the gene matches: 9. The CDR3 runs to 15 residues. The CDR3 coding sequence is TGTGCCAGCAGGTCGACCGGGACAGGGCGTGAAAAACTGTTTTTT. Its translation: CASRSTGTGREKLFF.

The J gene is TRBJ2-1, the V gene TRBV6-2 or TRBV6-3; TRBD2 matches at 13 bases. The V gene end was trimmed by 5 bases and the J gene end by 6 bases; junction bases not matched to a gene: 4. Germline V lookup: CDR1 MNHEY, CDR2 SVGEGT. The CDR3 is 15 amino acids. DNA of the CDR3: TGTGCCAGCAGTAGGGGGACTAGCGGGGCCAATGAGCAGTTCTTC. It is translated as CASSRGTSGANEQFF.

V and J are TRBV20-1 and TRBJ2-3; D perhaps matches TRBD2 (5 bases). CDR1 DFQATT and CDR2 SNEGSKA come from the germline V gene (reference sequence). V gave up 3 bases and J gave up 11 bases, with 12 bases separating them. The CDR3 sequence is 11 residues long. This CDR3 is CSARGELGQYF. CDR3 in DNA: TGCAGTGCTAGGGGAGAACTGGGGCAGTATTTT.

The chain couples TRBV27 to TRBJ1-2, with 7 bases matching TRBD1. Trimming removed 5 bases from V and 8 bases from J; junction bases left unmatched: 14. CDR3 length equals 15 residues. Germline lookup yields CDR1 MNHEY and CDR2 SMNVEV (reference sequence). The CDR3 spells CASSPGDSIIEGYTF. Written as DNA, the CDR3 is TGTGCCAGCAGTCCCGGGGACAGTATAATTGAAGGCTACACCTTC.